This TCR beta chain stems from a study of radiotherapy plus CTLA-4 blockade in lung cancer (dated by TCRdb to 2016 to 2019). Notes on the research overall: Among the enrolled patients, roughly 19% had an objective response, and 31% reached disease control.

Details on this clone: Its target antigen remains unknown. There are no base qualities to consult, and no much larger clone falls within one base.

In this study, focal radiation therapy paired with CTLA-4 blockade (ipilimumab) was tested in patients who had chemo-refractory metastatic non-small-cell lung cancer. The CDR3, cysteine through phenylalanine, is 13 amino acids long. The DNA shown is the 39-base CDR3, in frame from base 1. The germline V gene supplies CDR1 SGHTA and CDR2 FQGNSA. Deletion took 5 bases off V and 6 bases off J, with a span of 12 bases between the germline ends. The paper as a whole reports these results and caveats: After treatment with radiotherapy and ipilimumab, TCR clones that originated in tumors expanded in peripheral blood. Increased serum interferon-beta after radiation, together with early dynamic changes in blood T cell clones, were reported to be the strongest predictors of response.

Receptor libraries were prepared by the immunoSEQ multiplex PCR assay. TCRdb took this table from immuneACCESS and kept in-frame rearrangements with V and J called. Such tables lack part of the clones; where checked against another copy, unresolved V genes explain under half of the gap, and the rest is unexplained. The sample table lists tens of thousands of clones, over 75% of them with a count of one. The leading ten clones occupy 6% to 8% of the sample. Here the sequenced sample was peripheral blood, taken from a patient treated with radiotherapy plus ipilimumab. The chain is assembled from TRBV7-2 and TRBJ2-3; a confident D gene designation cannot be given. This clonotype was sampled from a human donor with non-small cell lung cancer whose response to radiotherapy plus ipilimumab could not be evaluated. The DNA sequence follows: TGTGCCAGCAGCGCGCGTAGTACGGATACGCAGTATTTT. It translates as CASSARSTDTQYF.